Here is one T cell receptor (beta chain) with its context. Repertoires were generated with immunoSEQ multiplex PCR, while TCRdb's copy carries only in-frame clones and drops some. The repertoire holds approximately 4,100 clones, with 20% to 25% as singletons. CDR1 MDHEN and CDR2 SYDVKM come from the germline V gene. The CDR3 extends over 11 amino acids. The ends were cut back, 6 bases at V and 7 bases at J, with 9 bases in the middle. Co-plated with around 200,000 CFSE-labeled responder cells were around 200,000 irradiated, violet-dye-labeled stimulator cells. The entry originates in a study of graft-versus-host responses after intestinal transplantation.

This sample comprised alloreactive CD4+ T cells from a mixed lymphocyte reaction culture, obtained before transplantation. The subset is: CFSE-low proliferating T cells sorted from approximately 6-day pre-transplant mixed lymphocyte reaction (GvH or HvG direction). The chain carries TRBV28 and TRBJ1-1; TRBD1 is a possible D gene (5 bases). This receptor was obtained from a human patient who was an organ donor for intestinal transplantation. The CDR3 protein is CASSRAVEAFF. In DNA, the CDR3 is TGTGCCAGCAGCAGGGCTGTTGAAGCTTTCTTT.